This TCR beta chain is from a study of T cells in localized non-small cell lung cancer (dated by TCRdb to about 2020). Study-level background: The study examined T cell repertoires in approximately 240 patients with early-stage NSCLC and compared tumors with uninvolved tumor-adjacent lungs. The cohort consisted of approximately 240 treatment-naive NSCLC patients whose localized lung tumors had been resected. NSCLC patients had a mean age of around 66 years, and 120 to 150 were male and about 98 female. Summary of the overall study and its limitations: Longer overall survival was associated with higher blood T cell density, whereas shorter survival was associated with higher adjacent-lung clonality. Uninvolved tumor-adjacent lung showed the highest T cell clonality, higher than tumor, which suggests more focused antigenic responses in the adjacent lung. Because multi-region tumor sequencing was not performed, intratumor heterogeneity could not be ruled out. Because the study design was exploratory, TCR variables were selected using unadjusted p-values without false-discovery rate correction. A median of approximately 62 of the top 100 tumor clones turned up in the paired uninvolved adjacent lung, and some 28 of those clones also ranked among the top 100 of that same adjacent lung.

At diagnosis, peripheral blood, uninvolved tumor-adjacent lung and tumor were collected and stored as a combination of fresh-frozen and FFPE material. For TCR repertoire profiling, blood samples were analyzed as peripheral blood mononuclear cells. Reading the germline V gene gives CDR1 MNHEY and CDR2 SVGAGI. Germline trimming: 6 bases from V, 3 bases from J; junction bases outside gene matches: 2. The CDR3 goes from the cysteine to the phenylalanine over 14 residues. Only the CDR3 part of the read is kept: 42 bases, read in frame from the first base. TCR beta CDR3 regions were sequenced from DNA using the immunoSEQ Assay. The paper's data handling went like this. T cell density was computed as TCR beta template counts normalized to usable DNA estimated by amplifying housekeeping genes. Using the preseqR package, richness was estimated by extrapolating to 120,000 templates for tissue samples and 400,000 templates for PBMC samples. Clonality was taken to be one minus Pielou's evenness. Tissue-enriched TCRs were identified by differential abundance testing using productive amino-acid clonotypes, minimum total count 5 and alpha 0.1. The Jaccard Index and the Morisita Overlap Index were used to measure how much the repertoires overlapped between compartments. GLIPH grouped TCR beta CDR3s together with public tetramer-defined viral CDR3s, and a viral motif had to include at least three viral sequences and also show V-gene enrichment. TCRdb limited this immuneACCESS table to in-frame rearrangements with V and J called. A share of clones is missing; checked studies link under half to unresolved V genes, and the rest is unexplained. For V, J and clone size, that table is used; D and trimming come from the DNA. Within this sample are some 53,000 clones, with around 86% of them counted one time only. 15% to 20% of the sample is held by the ten biggest clonotypes.

This clone was recorded a few times. This receptor's antigen is unknown. It has no much larger one-base neighbor in the sample; base qualities were not kept. The TCR sequence derives from a male donor older than 55 with stage III squamous cell lung carcinoma. The sequencing used peripheral blood, collected before any cancer treatment. This receptor chain uses TRBV6-5 and TRBJ1-1; TRBD1 matches 12 bases in the middle. The CDR3 region has the sequence CASRGQGAYTEAFF. The DNA sequence follows: TGTGCCAGCAGGGGACAGGGGGCATACACTGAAGCTTTCTTT.